This T cell receptor (beta chain) originates from a study of blood T cell repertoires in COVID-19 (dated by TCRdb to about 2020). About the investigation overall: The collaborator samples originated in the United States, Italy and Spain and spanned the acute and convalescent phases of COVID-19. The repertoires were released in a freely available public database intended as a resource for research on the immune response to SARS-CoV-2. The material from the prospective study consisted of cDNA or gDNA derived from T cells, B-cell-depleted T cells, or PBMCs. Where available, HLA class I and class II types were obtained from metadata supplied by the sample provider rather than from assay-based typing. The samples were drawn from the first 160 participants of the ongoing ImmuneRACE study and from more than 1,000 subjects provided by 6 global collaborators. Sample metadata almost always included a de-identified subject ID, COVID-19 status, age in years and sex. Subjects who had been exposed to COVID-19, were actively infected with it, or had recovered from it provided the deeply sampled blood TCRbeta repertoires that made up the dataset.

TCRbeta CDR3 regions were amplified from genomic DNA by means of the immunoSEQ Assay, a bias-controlled multiplex PCR. From the authors' description of their analysis: The number of nucleated cells in each sample was estimated from the amplification of reference gene primers within the assay. To quantify the absolute abundance of each unique TCRbeta CDR3 rearrangement, sequence reads were collapsed and filtered. For each sample, productive Simpson clonality was calculated as the square root of Simpson's diversity index across productive rearrangements. TCRdb limited this immuneACCESS table to in-frame rearrangements with V and J called. A share of clones is missing; checked studies link under half to unresolved V genes, and the rest is unexplained. The V and J calls and clone size come from that table; D and trimming were worked out from the DNA. Here the sample has about 130,000 clones; about four fifths occur a single time. The top ten hold about 20% of the sample.

Participants in the prospective study were enrolled through a virtual design, were aged about 18 to 89 years, and lived in roughly 24 United States geographic areas. Cohort assignment in the prospective study relied on participant-reported clinical history from a screening survey and a study questionnaire. ImmuneRACE Cohort 3 recovered participants were defined by two consecutive negative NP/OP PCR tests, healthcare professional clearance, or symptom resolution. In the prospective study, whole blood, serum and a nasopharyngeal or oropharyngeal swab were collected from each participant by mobile phlebotomists. Participants in the prospective study had the option to provide additional blood draws and questionnaires over a roughly 2-month period. Before DNA extraction, prospective study blood samples were shipped either frozen or at room temperature. What the research found in general, with its limitations: The quantity of clinical and demographic metadata differed by source and by participant and was supplied without curation.

Turning to this clone: Its antigen is unknown. Base qualities are not recorded, but no much larger clone differs from it by a single base.

V and J are trimmed by 7 bases and 6 bases, and the gene matches miss 11 bases of the junction. The germline V gene provides CDR1 MDHEN and CDR2 SYDVKM. The CDR3 spans 14 residues, from the cysteine through the phenylalanine. The only DNA kept is the CDR3, 42 bases in frame from the first base. This TCR was sampled from a man aged 25-40 years who had recovered from COVID-19. Sequenced material: PBMCs or T cells enriched from blood (not recorded which). The chain was built from TRBV28 and TRBJ2-7; 8 bases in the junction line up with TRBD2. Here is the DNA: TGTGCCAGCACCTTAAGCGGGAGTGGCTCCGAGCAGTACTTC. This codes for CASTLSGSGSEQYF.